These 18 T cell receptor beta chains originate from one sample sequenced in a study of identifying expanded T cells in peripheral blood. Assay: immunoSEQ multiplex PCR; the TCRdb copy retains only in-frame clones and omits some. Of some 90,000 clones in the sample, approximately 86% are singletons; the top ten hold approximately 5.6%. Sequenced sample: blood. The receptors were sampled from a person aged 18-69 years in good health.

The V and J genes are TRBV13 and TRBJ2-5; unclear D gene. The germline V gene encodes CDR1 PRHDT and CDR2 FYEKMQ (reference sequence). The V end lost 0 bases, the J end lost 5 bases, and 7 bases lay between the germline ends. This CDR3 has 13 residues. The CDR3 nucleotides read TGTGCCAGCAGCTTAGGGCCCGGGGAGACCCAGTACTTC. Its translation: CASSLGPGETQYF. Full variable domain (rest looked up from reference TRBV13 and TRBJ2-5): AAGVIQSPRHLIKEKRETATLKCYPIPRHDTVYWYQQGPGQDPQFLISFYEKMQSDKGSIPDRFSAQQFSDYHSELNMSSLELGDSALYFCASSLGPGETQYFGPGTRLLVL.

This chain joins TRBV7-2 and TRBJ2-1; TRBD2 matches at 7 bases. In germline, CDR1 is SGHTA, CDR2 FQGNSA. V was pared by 5 bases and J by 9 bases, with 10 bases of the junction left unmatched. The CDR3 has 14 residues. CDR3 region: CASSLELASVEQFF. The DNA for the CDR3 is TGTGCCAGCAGCCTAGAACTAGCGTCGGTTGAGCAGTTCTTC.

The CDR3 sequence is CASSFNPIQLEAFF. CDR3 sequence (DNA): TGTGCCAGCAGCTTTAACCCCATACAGCTTGAAGCTTTCTTT. The chain employs TRBV9 and TRBJ1-1; D remains unclear. Germline lookup yields CDR1 SGDLS and CDR2 YYNGEE. The CDR3 contains 14 residues. V shed 4 bases and J shed 7 bases, with 17 bases lying between them.

The CDR3 nucleotides are TGTGCCAGTAGTGCCGGGACAGGGTCCTACGAGCAGTACTTC. As protein: CASSAGTGSYEQYF. This chain connects TRBV19 to TRBJ2-7; 9 positions match TRBD1. The CDR3 is made up of 14 amino acids. The germline gives CDR1 LNHDA, CDR2 SQIVND (reference sequence). Trimming cost V 5 bases and J 1 base; bases outside gene matches: 3. Based on the CDR3 plus reference TRBV19 and TRBJ2-7, the full variable domain is DGGITQSPKYLFRKEGQNVTLSCEQNLNHDAMYWYRQDPGQGLRLIYYSQIVNDFQKGDIAEGYSVSREKKESFPLTVTSAQKNPTAFYLCASSAGTGSYEQYFGPGTRLTVT.

The chain combines TRBV13 with TRBJ1-4; 7 bases align to TRBD1. CDR1 and CDR2 from the germline V gene are PRHDT and FYEKMQ (reference sequence). The V gene end was trimmed by 3 bases and the J gene end by 12 bases; junction bases not matched to a gene: 7. This CDR3 region has 13 residues. The CDR3 sequence is CASSLGIGTELFF. The CDR3, as DNA: TGTGCCAGCAGCTTGGGCATCGGGACAGAACTGTTTTTT.

This clone has just a few counts. This chain uses TRBV5-4 with TRBJ2-1, with TRBD1 identical over 10 bases. Germline-derived CDR1 and CDR2 are SGHNT and YYREEE (reference sequence). The V gene end was trimmed by 1 base and the J gene end by 10 bases; junction bases not matched to a gene: 8. This CDR3 contains 15 residues. The CDR3 region is CASSLRDRGFLEQFF. In nucleotides, the CDR3 is TGTGCCAGCAGCTTGAGGGACAGGGGATTTTTAGAGCAGTTCTTC. The variable domain in full, with the rest retrieved from reference TRBV5-4 and TRBJ2-1, is ETGVTQSPTHLIKTRGQQVTLRCSSQSGHNTVSWYQQALGQGPQFIFQYYREEENGRGNFPPRFSGLQFPNYSSELNVNALELDDSALYLCASSLRDRGFLEQFFGPGTRLTVL.

The chain combines TRBV5-1 with TRBJ2-3; D gene ambiguous. Germline assignment: CDR1 SGHRS and CDR2 YFSETQ. With 2 bases removed from V and 2 bases from J, the gap between germline ends came to 9 bases. The CDR3 runs 14 residues. The CDR3 coding sequence is TGCGCCAGCAGCTTAGAGCTCCCCACAGATACGCAGTATTTT. It specifies CASSLELPTDTQYF.

The chain joins TRBV2 to TRBJ2-1, with 8 bases matching TRBD2. Unmatched junction bases numbered 6, after V lost 5 bases and J lost 6 bases. Looked up from germline, CDR1 is SNHLY and CDR2 is FYNNEI. The CDR3 contains 14 residues. The CDR3 bases are TGTGCCAGCAGTTATAGCGGGACGCGCAATGAGCAGTTCTTC. Its protein product is CASSYSGTRNEQFF.

The chain carries TRBV5-6 and TRBJ1-3; the D gene is possibly TRBD1 (5 bases). The CDR3 is 16 amino acids. CDR1 is SGHDT and CDR2 is YYEEEE in the germline V gene. The V end was cut by 6 bases, the J end by 0 bases, with 16 bases between. DNA for the CDR3: TGTGCCAGCACCCTCCGGACATTTCACTCTGGAAACACCATATATTTT. Translation gives CASTLRTFHSGNTIYF.

This chain links TRBV29-1 with TRBJ2-3, with D perhaps TRBD1 or TRBD2 (6 bases each). V was cut by 3 bases and J by 3 bases, with 10 bases left in between. The CDR3 consists of 13 residues. Germline V lookup: CDR1 SQVTM, CDR2 ANQGSEA. CDR3 sequence reads: CSVEEGETDTQYF. CDR3 coding DNA: TGCAGCGTTGAGGAGGGGGAGACAGATACGCAGTATTTT.

The rearrangement uses TRBV29-1 and TRBJ2-5, with a tentative D call TRBD1 (8 bases). The CDR3 has 14 amino acids. In germline, CDR1 is SQVTM, CDR2 ANQGSEA. Trimming removed 6 bases from V and 4 bases from J, with 18 bases in between. CDR3 in DNA: TGCAGCGTCCAACAGGGGGGGGTTGCAGAGACCCAGTACTTC. Its protein is CSVQQGGVAETQYF.

This rearrangement joins TRBV5-4 to TRBJ2-2; TRBD2 agrees at 11 bases. Trimming removed 5 bases from V and 6 bases from J; junction bases left unmatched: 6. The germline V gene encodes CDR1 SGHNT and CDR2 YYREEE (reference sequence). This CDR3 is built from 15 residues. CDR3 region: CASRPGTSGPGELFF. CDR3 nucleotide sequence: TGTGCCAGCAGACCCGGGACTAGCGGCCCCGGGGAGCTGTTTTTT.

This rearrangement joins TRBV6-5 to TRBJ1-3; TRBD1 might be the D (5 bases). This CDR3 is 15 amino acids long. Germline assignment: CDR1 MNHEY and CDR2 SVGAGI. V lost 6 bases and J lost 2, with 14 bases in between. The CDR3 sequence: CASRYRISTGNTIYF. The CDR3 coding sequence is TGTGCCAGCAGATACAGGATCTCGACTGGAAACACCATATATTTT.

The V call is TRBV29-1, the J call TRBJ2-2; unclear D gene. The V and J ends lost 5 bases and 8 bases respectively, with 9 bases between them. The CDR3 runs to 11 residues. Germline V gives CDR1 SQVTM, CDR2 ANQGSEA. Here the CDR3 reads CSVRLGGELFF. CDR3 bases: TGCAGCGTTAGACTGGGTGGGGAGCTGTTTTTT.

V and J are TRBV27 and TRBJ2-3, with D perhaps TRBD1 (5 bases). The CDR3 spans 17 residues. V was cut by 4 bases and J by 1 base, with 18 bases left in between. Germline-derived CDR1 and CDR2 are MNHEY and SMNVEV (reference sequence). As DNA, the CDR3 is TGTGCCAGCAGTTACCCCGGGCCAGGGAATCGCACAGATACGCAGTATTTT. Residues: CASSYPGPGNRTDTQYF.

The rearrangement uses TRBV6-5 and TRBJ1-1, with TRBD1 as a possible D gene (5 bases). Trimming pared 0 bases from V and 1 base from J, leaving 9 bases between. Germline V gene data show CDR1 as MNHEY and CDR2 as SVGAGI. The CDR3 sequence is 15 residues long. CDR3 coding DNA: TGTGCCAGCAGTTACTCGCCCCAGGGGAACACTGAAGCTTTCTTT. This encodes CASSYSPQGNTEAFF.

The V call is TRBV15, the J call TRBJ1-2; D is uncertain. Germline values: CDR1 LNHNV, CDR2 YYDKDF (reference sequence). The CDR3 spans 13 residues. Trimming shortened V by 4 bases and J by 8 bases, and 14 bases separated the two germline ends. The CDR3 region has the DNA TGTGCCACCAGCACCCGGACCGCCCAAGGCTACACCTTC. Its translation is CATSTRTAQGYTF.

The CDR3: CASSWREGTEAFF. DNA for the CDR3: TGTGCCAGCAGCTGGCGGGAGGGGACTGAAGCTTTCTTT. V usage is TRBV5-4 and J usage is TRBJ1-1; possibly TRBD1 for D (5 bases). Trimming took off 3 bases at V and 5 bases at J, with 11 bases between the two ends. This CDR3 spans 13 amino acids. Germline-derived CDR1 and CDR2 are SGHNT and YYREEE (reference sequence).